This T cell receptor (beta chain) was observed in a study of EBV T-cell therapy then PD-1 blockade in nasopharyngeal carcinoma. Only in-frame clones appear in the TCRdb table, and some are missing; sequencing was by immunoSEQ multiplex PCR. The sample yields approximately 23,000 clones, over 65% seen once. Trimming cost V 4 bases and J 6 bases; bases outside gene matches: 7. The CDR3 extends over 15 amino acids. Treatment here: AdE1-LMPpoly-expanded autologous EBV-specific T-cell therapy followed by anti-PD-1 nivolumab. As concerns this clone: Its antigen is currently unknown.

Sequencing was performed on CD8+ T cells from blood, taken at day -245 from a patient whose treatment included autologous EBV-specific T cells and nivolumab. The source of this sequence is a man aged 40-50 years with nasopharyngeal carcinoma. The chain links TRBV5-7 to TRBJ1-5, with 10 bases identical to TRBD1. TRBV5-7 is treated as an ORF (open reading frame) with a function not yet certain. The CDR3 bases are TGTGCCAGCAGCGGGGGACAGGGGCGCACTCAGCCCCAGCATTTT. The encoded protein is CASSGGQGRTQPQHF.